The clone carrying this TCR beta chain was seen just once. The data belong to a study of cytomegalovirus exposure and HLA in healthy donors. Assay: immunoSEQ multiplex PCR; the TCRdb copy retains only in-frame clones and omits some. The sample includes about 160,000 clones, approximately 90% of them seen just once. Trimming pared 4 bases from V and 5 bases from J, leaving 15 bases between. Per the germline V gene, CDR1 is LGHNA and CDR2 is YSLEER. The CDR3 extends over 15 amino acids. This rearrangement joins TRBV4-3 to TRBJ2-4; the D gene is possibly TRBD1 (6 bases). Sequences were obtained from PBMCs. The source of this sequence is a man aged 18 to 30 in good health and CMV-seronegative. CDR3 loop: CASSPTPRGQNIQYF. The CDR3 DNA follows: TGCGCCAGCAGCCCAACCCCCAGGGGCCAAAACATTCAGTACTTC.